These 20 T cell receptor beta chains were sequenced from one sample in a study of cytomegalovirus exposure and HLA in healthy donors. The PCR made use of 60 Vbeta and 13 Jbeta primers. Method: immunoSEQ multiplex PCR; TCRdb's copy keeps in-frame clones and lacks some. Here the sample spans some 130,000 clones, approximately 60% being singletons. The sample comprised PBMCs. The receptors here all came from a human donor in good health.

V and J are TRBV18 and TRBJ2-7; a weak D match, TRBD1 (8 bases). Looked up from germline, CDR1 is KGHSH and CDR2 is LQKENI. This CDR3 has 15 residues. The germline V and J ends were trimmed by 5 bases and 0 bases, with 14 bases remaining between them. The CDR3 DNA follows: TGTGCCAGCTCAGAAGCGGGACAGGCCTCCTACGAGCAGTACTTC. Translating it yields CASSEAGQASYEQYF.

The CDR3 nucleotides read TGTGCCAGCTCACAGGACAGGGCCACCGGGGAGCTGTTTTTT. This gives the protein CASSQDRATGELFF. The chain recombines TRBV18 with TRBJ2-2; 8 bases are shared with TRBD1. The CDR3 loop spans 14 amino acids. With 4 bases clipped from V and 4 bases from J, the junction kept 2 bases outside the gene matches. Per germline, CDR1 KGHSH and CDR2 LQKENI.

CDR3 sequence reads: CASSPGTAGNTIYF. In DNA, the CDR3 is TGTGCCAGCAGCCCCGGGACTGCTGGAAACACCATATATTTT. V is TRBV27 and J is TRBJ1-3; D may be TRBD1 (5 bases). Germline V CDR1 and CDR2: MNHEY, SMNVEV (reference sequence). The CDR3 has 14 amino acids. Trimming cost V 6 bases and J 2 bases, with 11 bases left between them.

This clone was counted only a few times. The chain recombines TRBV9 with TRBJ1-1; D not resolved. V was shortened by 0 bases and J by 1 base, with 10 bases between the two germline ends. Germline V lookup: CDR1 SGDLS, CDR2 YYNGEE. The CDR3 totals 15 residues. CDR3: CASSVGGRPNTEAFF. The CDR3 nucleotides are TGTGCCAGCAGCGTAGGAGGAAGACCGAACACTGAAGCTTTCTTT. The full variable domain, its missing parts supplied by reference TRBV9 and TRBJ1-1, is DSGVTQTPKHLITATGQRVTLRCSPRSGDLSVYWYQQSLDQGLQFLIQYYNGEERAKGNILERFSAQQFPDLHSELNLSSLELGDSALYFCASSVGGRPNTEAFFGQGTRLTVV.

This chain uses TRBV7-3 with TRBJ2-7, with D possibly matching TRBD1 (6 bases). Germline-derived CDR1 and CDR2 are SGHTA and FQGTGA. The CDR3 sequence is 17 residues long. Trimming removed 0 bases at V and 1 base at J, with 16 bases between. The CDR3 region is CASSLTSLGARSYEQYF. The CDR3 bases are TGTGCCAGCAGCTTAACCTCCTTGGGGGCTCGGTCCTACGAGCAGTACTTC.

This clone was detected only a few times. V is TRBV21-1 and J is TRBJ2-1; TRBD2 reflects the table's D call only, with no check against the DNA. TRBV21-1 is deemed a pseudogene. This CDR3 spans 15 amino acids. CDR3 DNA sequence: TGTGCCGGCTTTTTTTCGGCAGTGCGGGAGGGTGAGCAGTTCTTC. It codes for CAGFFSAVREGEQFF.

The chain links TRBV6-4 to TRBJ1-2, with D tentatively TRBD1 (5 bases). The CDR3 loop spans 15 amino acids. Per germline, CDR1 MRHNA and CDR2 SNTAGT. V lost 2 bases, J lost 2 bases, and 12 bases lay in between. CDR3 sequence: CASSDSGRANYGYTF. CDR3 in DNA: TGTGCCAGCAGTGACAGTGGCAGGGCGAACTATGGCTACACCTTC.

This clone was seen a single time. The CDR3 spells CASSSDRDSGNTIYF. Here the CDR3 DNA reads TGTGCCAGCAGCTCAGACAGAGACTCTGGAAACACCATATATTTT. The gene calls are TRBV7-9 and TRBJ1-3; D is possibly TRBD1 (5 bases). Germline V gene lookup returns CDR1 SEHNR and CDR2 FQNEAQ (reference sequence). This CDR3 is 15 amino acids long. V was shortened by 4 bases and J by 0 bases, with 10 bases between the two germline ends.

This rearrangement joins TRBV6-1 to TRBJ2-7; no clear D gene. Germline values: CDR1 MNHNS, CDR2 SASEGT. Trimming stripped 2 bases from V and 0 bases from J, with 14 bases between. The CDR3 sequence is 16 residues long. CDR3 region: CASSEPEAVRSYEQYF. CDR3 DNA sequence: TGTGCCAGCAGTGAACCTGAGGCAGTGCGCTCCTACGAGCAGTACTTC.

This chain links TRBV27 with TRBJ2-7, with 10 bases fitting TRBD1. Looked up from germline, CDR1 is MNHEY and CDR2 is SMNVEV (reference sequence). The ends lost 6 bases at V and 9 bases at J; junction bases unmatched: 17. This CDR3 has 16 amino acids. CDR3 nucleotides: TGTGCCAGCAGCTTGGAGCCGGGACAGGGGCCGTCGGGGCAGTACTTC. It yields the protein CASSLEPGQGPSGQYF.

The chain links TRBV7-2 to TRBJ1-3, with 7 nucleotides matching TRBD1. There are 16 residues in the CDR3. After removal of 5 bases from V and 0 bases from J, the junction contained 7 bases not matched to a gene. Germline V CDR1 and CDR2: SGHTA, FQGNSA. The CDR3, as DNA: TGTGCCAGCAGCCAGAGTTCAGGGGGCTCTGGAAACACCATATATTTT. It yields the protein CASSQSSGGSGNTIYF.

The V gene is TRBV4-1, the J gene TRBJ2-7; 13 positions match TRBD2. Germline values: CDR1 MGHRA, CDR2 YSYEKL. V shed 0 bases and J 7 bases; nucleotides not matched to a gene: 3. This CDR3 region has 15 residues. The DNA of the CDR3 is TGCGCCAGCAGCCAAGACGGGACTAGCGGGATGGAGCAGTACTTC. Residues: CASSQDGTSGMEQYF.

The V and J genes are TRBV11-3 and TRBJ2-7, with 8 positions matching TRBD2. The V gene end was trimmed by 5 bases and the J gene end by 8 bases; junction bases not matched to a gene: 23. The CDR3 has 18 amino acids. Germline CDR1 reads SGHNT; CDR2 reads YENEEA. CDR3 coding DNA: TGTGCCAGCAGCAAGCGGTCCGGGGGCGGGGGGTACCCTACCCAGCAGTACTTC. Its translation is CASSKRSGGGGYPTQQYF.

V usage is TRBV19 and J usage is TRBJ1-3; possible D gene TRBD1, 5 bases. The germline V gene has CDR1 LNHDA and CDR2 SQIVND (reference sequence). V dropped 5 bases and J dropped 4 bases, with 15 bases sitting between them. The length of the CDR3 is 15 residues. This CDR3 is CASSPDTSSGNTIYF. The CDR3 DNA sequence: TGTGCCAGTAGTCCGGACACAAGCTCGGGAAACACCATATATTTT.

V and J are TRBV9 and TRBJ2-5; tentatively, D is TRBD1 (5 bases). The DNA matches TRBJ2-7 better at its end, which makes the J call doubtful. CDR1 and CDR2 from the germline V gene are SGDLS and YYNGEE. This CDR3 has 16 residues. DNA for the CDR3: TGTGCCAGCAGCGCCCCCCCAGGGTCGGGCCCCTACGAGCAGTACTTC. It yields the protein CASSAPPGSGPYEQYF.

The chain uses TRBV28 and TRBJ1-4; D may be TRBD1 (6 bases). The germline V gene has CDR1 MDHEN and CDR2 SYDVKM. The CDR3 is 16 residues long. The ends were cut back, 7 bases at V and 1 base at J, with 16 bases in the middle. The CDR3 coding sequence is TGTGCCAGCACGAGACAGGAAACGGTAACTAATGAAAAACTGTTTTTT. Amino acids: CASTRQETVTNEKLFF. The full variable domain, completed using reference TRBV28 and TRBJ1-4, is DVKVTQSSRYLVKRTGEKVFLECVQDMDHENMFWYRQDPGLGLRLIYFSYDVKMKEKGDIPEGYSVSREKKERFSLILESASTNQTSMYLCASTRQETVTNEKLFFGSGTQLSVL.

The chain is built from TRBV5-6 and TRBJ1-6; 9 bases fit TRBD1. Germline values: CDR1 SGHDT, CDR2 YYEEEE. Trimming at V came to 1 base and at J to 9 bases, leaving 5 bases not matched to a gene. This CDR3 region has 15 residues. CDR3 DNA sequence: TGTGCCAGCAGCTTGCGTGGACAGGGGCGTTCACCCCTCCACTTT. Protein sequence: CASSLRGQGRSPLHF.

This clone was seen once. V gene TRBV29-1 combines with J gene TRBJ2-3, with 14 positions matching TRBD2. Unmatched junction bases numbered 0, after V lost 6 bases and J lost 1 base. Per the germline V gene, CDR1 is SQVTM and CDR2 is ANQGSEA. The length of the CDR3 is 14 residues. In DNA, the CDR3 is TGCAGCGTGGGACTAGCGGGAGGCACAGATACGCAGTATTTT. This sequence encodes CSVGLAGGTDTQYF.

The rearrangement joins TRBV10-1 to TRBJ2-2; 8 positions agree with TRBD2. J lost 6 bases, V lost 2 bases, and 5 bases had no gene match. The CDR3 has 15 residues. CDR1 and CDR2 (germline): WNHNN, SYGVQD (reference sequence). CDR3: CASSESSGMAGELFF. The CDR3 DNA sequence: TGCGCCAGCAGTGAGAGTAGCGGGATGGCCGGGGAGCTGTTTTTT.

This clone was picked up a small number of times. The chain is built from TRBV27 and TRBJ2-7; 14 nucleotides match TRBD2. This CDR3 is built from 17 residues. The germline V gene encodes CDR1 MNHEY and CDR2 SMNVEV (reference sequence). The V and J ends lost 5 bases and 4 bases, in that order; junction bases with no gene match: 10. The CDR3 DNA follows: TGTGCCAGCAGTACCTCGGGACTAGCGGGAGTTCGGTACGAGCAGTACTTC. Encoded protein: CASSTSGLAGVRYEQYF.